This passage covers 19 T cell receptor beta chains from one sample sequenced in a study of cytomegalovirus exposure and HLA in healthy donors. In the PCR, 60 Vbeta and 13 Jbeta primers were used. The assay was immunoSEQ multiplex PCR, and TCRdb's table has in-frame clones only and misses some. The data show over 150,000 clones, with 80% seen just once and roughly 13% held by the top ten. Material: PBMCs. The receptor set was obtained from a man aged 25 to 40 in good health and CMV-seropositive.

This clone was seen only once. The chain is built from TRBV7-9 and TRBJ2-7; D is undetermined. Trimming cost V 5 bases and J 2 bases, with 7 bases left between them. CDR1 is SEHNR and CDR2 is FQNEAQ in the germline V gene (reference sequence). The CDR3 contains 12 residues. The CDR3 protein is CASSLRPYEQYF. The CDR3 DNA follows: TGTGCCAGCAGCCTCCGTCCCTACGAGCAGTACTTC.

The chain has TRBV28 and TRBJ1-3; no firm D call. In germline, CDR1 is MDHEN, CDR2 SYDVKM. V lost 6 bases and J lost 0, with 9 bases in between. This CDR3 has 14 amino acids. CDR3 loop: CASSRHNSGNTIYF. DNA of the CDR3: TGTGCCAGCAGCAGACATAACTCTGGAAACACCATATATTTT.

The chain combines TRBV9 with TRBJ1-2; possible D gene TRBD1, 5 bases. Trimming removed 4 bases from V and 5 bases from J, with 21 bases in between. The V gene's germline CDR1 is SGDLS and CDR2 YYNGEE. The CDR3 is 16 residues long. The CDR3 sequence is CASSPGRGGGEYGYTF. The CDR3 coding sequence is TGTGCCAGCAGCCCGGGACGCGGGGGAGGGGAATATGGCTACACCTTC.

CDR3 sequence: CASSLLARVQTGANVLTF. CDR3 sequence (DNA): TGTGCCAGCAGCTTATTAGCCAGGGTCCAGACTGGGGCCAACGTCCTGACTTTC. The gene calls are TRBV5-6 and TRBJ2-6; D may be TRBD1 (5 bases). This CDR3 spans 18 amino acids. V was shortened by 2 bases and J by 2 bases, with 17 bases between the two germline ends. From germline, CDR1 is SGHDT and CDR2 YYEEEE.

This chain connects TRBV2 to TRBJ2-5, with D unclear. The CDR3 loop spans 14 amino acids. Between the trimmed V and J ends, which lost 6 bases and 1 base, there was a span of 12 bases. Germline CDR1 is SNHLY and CDR2 is FYNNEI. The CDR3 DNA follows: TGTGCCAGCAGCGCCGAGGTGGGCCAAGAGACCCAGTACTTC. As protein: CASSAEVGQETQYF.

This clone came up a few times. This chain connects TRBV10-1 to TRBJ1-3; 10 bases are a match to TRBD1. Germline CDR1 WNHNN, CDR2 SYGVQD (reference sequence). This CDR3 region has 17 residues. V dropped 7 bases and J dropped 0; count of bases not matched to a gene: 9. CDR3 bases: TGCGCCAGCACCCCGGGACAGGGGCCGAACTCTGGAAACACCATATATTTT. Translating it yields CASTPGQGPNSGNTIYF.

This clone showed up just a few times. The genes are TRBV12-2 and TRBJ2-3; the table's D call TRBD1 went unverified against the DNA. TRBV12-2 is tagged as a pseudogene. The CDR3 contains 16 residues. The CDR3: CASRELEGARGRNEYF. CDR3 nucleotides: TGTGCAAGTCGCGAATTAGAGGGGGCCCGGGGGCGAAACGAGTATTTT.

The chain links TRBV11-2 to TRBJ2-5; 8 bases align to TRBD1. V trimming: 3 bases; J trimming: 5 bases; junction bases outside the gene matches: 11. In germline, CDR1 is SGHAT, CDR2 FQNNGV. The CDR3 is 16 residues long. This CDR3 reads CASSLGLKTGVETQYF. The DNA of the CDR3 is TGTGCCAGCAGCTTGGGTCTAAAGACAGGGGTGGAGACCCAGTACTTC.

In its sample, this clone was seen once. V gene TRBV6-1 combines with J gene TRBJ1-5, with D possibly being TRBD1 (6 bases). V was cut by 4 bases and J by 1 base, with 20 bases left in between. There are 18 residues in the CDR3. The germline gives CDR1 MNHNS, CDR2 SASEGT. CDR3 amino acids: CASSVGAQGPWSNQPQHF. Here the CDR3 DNA reads TGTGCCAGCAGTGTAGGGGCGCAGGGGCCTTGGAGCAATCAGCCCCAGCATTTT.

V usage is TRBV28 and J usage is TRBJ2-7, with 10 bases lining up with TRBD1. Germline lookup yields CDR1 MDHEN and CDR2 SYDVKM. The CDR3 loop spans 14 amino acids. The junction had 4 bases not matched to a gene; V was cut back by 7 bases and J by 1 base. The CDR3 spells CASNGQGGSYEQYF. The DNA of the CDR3 is TGTGCCAGCAATGGACAGGGGGGGTCCTACGAGCAGTACTTC.

This clone has just a few counts. V gene TRBV9 combines with J gene TRBJ1-3; possibly TRBD1 for D (6 bases). The ends were cut back, 4 bases at V and 0 bases at J, with 20 bases in the middle. The V gene's germline CDR1 is SGDLS and CDR2 YYNGEE. The CDR3 is 18 amino acids. Here the CDR3 reads CASSSPSGGPLSGNTIYF. DNA of the CDR3: TGTGCCAGCAGCTCCCCTTCCGGGGGGCCTCTCTCTGGAAACACCATATATTTT.

V usage is TRBV7-8 and J usage is TRBJ2-1; 16 bases line up with TRBD2. CDR3 length: 17 amino acids. V gave up 5 bases and J gave up 7 bases; unmatched junction bases: 8. Germline CDR1 reads SGHVS; CDR2 reads FQNEAQ. As DNA, the CDR3 is TGTGCCAGCAGCGCCGGGACTAGCGGGAGGGCCGTAAATGAGCAGTTCTTC. This sequence encodes CASSAGTSGRAVNEQFF.

The rearrangement uses TRBV2 and TRBJ1-1; D gene uncertain. CDR3 length equals 14 residues. Trimming stripped 6 bases from V and 1 base from J, with 12 bases between. Germline-derived CDR1 and CDR2 are SNHLY and FYNNEI. CDR3 in DNA: TGTGCCAGCAGCCTCTGGGAGGGGAACACTGAAGCTTTCTTT. Translated, it gives CASSLWEGNTEAFF.

The chain uses TRBV27 and TRBJ2-1; D is perhaps TRBD2 (6 bases). CDR3 size: 13 residues. The germline V gene encodes CDR1 MNHEY and CDR2 SMNVEV (reference sequence). V was cut by 6 bases and J by 9 bases, with 15 bases left in between. In DNA form, the CDR3 reads TGTGCCAGCAGGCCGACTAGTTGGCTTGAGCAGTTCTTC. Residues: CASRPTSWLEQFF.

This clone was recorded once. This chain joins TRBV30 and TRBJ2-1; 10 positions agree with TRBD2. Germline CDR1 and CDR2: GTSNPN and SVGIG (reference sequence). The J segment lost 12 bases and the V segment lost 1 base, leaving 6 bases of the junction unmatched. The CDR3 extends over 13 amino acids. The CDR3 spells CAWSEASGRPQFF. DNA for the CDR3: TGTGCCTGGAGTGAGGCTAGCGGGAGACCGCAGTTCTTC.

This clone was found once. The V gene is TRBV15, the J gene TRBJ2-3; no firm D call. Deletions cut 1 base from V and 9 bases from J, with 20 bases between. Germline loops: CDR1 LNHNV, CDR2 YYDKDF (reference sequence). CDR3 length: 16 amino acids. The CDR3 DNA is TGTGCCACCAGCAGAGTGGAATCGGTGAGACACCCCACGCAGTATTTT. Amino acid sequence: CATSRVESVRHPTQYF.

This chain uses TRBV9 with TRBJ1-3, with a weak D call TRBD1 (6 bases). The CDR3 totals 16 residues. V dropped 4 bases and J dropped 0 bases, with 14 bases sitting between them. Germline values: CDR1 SGDLS, CDR2 YYNGEE. This CDR3 reads CASSLHPGDSGNTIYF. For the CDR3, the DNA is TGTGCCAGCAGCCTACACCCAGGGGACTCTGGAAACACCATATATTTT.

The chain uses TRBV30 and TRBJ1-2; 9 bases map to TRBD1. CDR1 GTSNPN and CDR2 SVGIG come from the germline V gene (reference sequence). Trimming removed 4 bases from V and 5 bases from J; junction bases left unmatched: 2. This CDR3 is built from 12 residues. For the CDR3, the DNA is TGTGCCTGGACGGGACAGGGTTATGGCTACACCTTC. It is translated as CAWTGQGYGYTF.

The chain carries TRBV18 and TRBJ1-1, with TRBD1 matching 8 bases. CDR1 KGHSH and CDR2 LQKENI come from the germline V gene. The J segment lost 7 bases and the V segment lost 8 bases, leaving 9 bases of the junction unmatched. The CDR3 is made up of 13 amino acids. The CDR3 sequence: CASITDRGCEAFF. The CDR3 DNA follows: TGTGCCAGCATAACAGACAGGGGTTGTGAAGCTTTCTTT.